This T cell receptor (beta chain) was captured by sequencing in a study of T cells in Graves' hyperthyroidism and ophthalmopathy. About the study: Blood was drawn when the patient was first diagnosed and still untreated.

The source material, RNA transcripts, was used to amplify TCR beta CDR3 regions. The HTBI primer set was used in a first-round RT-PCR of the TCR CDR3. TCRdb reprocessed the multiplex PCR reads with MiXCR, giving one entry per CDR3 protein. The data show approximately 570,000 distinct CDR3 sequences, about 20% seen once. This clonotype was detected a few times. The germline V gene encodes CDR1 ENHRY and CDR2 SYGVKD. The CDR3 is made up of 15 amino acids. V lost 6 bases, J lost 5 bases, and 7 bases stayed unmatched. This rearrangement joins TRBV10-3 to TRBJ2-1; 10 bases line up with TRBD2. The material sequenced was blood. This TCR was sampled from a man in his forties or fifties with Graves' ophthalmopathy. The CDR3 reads CAIRPWTSGHNEQFF. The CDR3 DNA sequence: TGTGCCATCAGGCCTTGGACTAGCGGCCACAATGAGCAGTTCTTC.